Listed below are T cell receptor beta chains from one sample, sequenced in a study of cytomegalovirus exposure and HLA in healthy donors. Measured with immunoSEQ multiplex PCR; TCRdb has only the in-frame clones, and not every one. The sample holds 130,000 to 150,000 clones, over 70% seen once. Input material: PBMCs. These receptors were obtained from a man aged 18 to 35 in good health and CMV-seronegative. Both conserved end residues are part of each CDR3. D genes are given only for firm matches. The size of a clone is reported for some rows only, either as once, few or many, or as a class for expanded clones.

D,size,J,V,DNA,CDR3
TRBD2,few,TRBJ2-7,TRBV4-1,TGCGCCAGCAGCCCCCTAGGGGAGGGTACCTACGAGCAGTACTTC,CASSPLGEGTYEQYF
NA,NA,TRBJ2-3,TRBV2,TGTGCCAGCTATAAACTAGGGGCAGGGGGCACAGATACGCAGTATTTT,CASYKLGAGGTDTQYF
TRBD1,NA,TRBJ1-5,TRBV19,TGTGCCAGTAGCCCTACAGGGGCGCGCAATCAGCCCCAGCATTTT,CASSPTGARNQPQHF
NA,NA,TRBJ1-1,TRBV7-9,TGTGCCAGCAGCTTACCAGGCGATGACACTGAAGCTTTCTTT,CASSLPGDDTEAFF
NA,NA,TRBJ2-1,TRBV29-1,TGCAGCGTTCGGGGGAATGAGCAGTTCTTC,CSVRGNEQFF
TRBD2,NA,TRBJ2-1,TRBV27,TGTGCCAGCAGTTTGGCGCGGGGGGGTAATGAGCAGTTCTTC,CASSLARGGNEQFF
TRBD1,few,TRBJ1-2,TRBV6-5,TGTGCCAGCAGTATGACAGGGAATGGCTACACCTTC,CASSMTGNGYTF
TRBD1,NA,TRBJ1-5,TRBV7-9,TGTGCCAGCAGAGGGACAGGTGGCAATCAGCCCCAGCATTTT,CASRGTGGNQPQHF
NA,NA,TRBJ2-3,TRBV7-9,TGTGCCAGCAGCTTAGATCAAGGTATGGACTGGCGTACAGATACGCAGTATTTT,CASSLDQGMDWRTDTQYF
NA,NA,TRBJ2-2,TRBV21-1,TGTGCCAGCAGCCTAAAGGGTGGGGCAAGATACACCGGGGAGCTGTTTTTT,CASSLKGGARYTGELFF
NA,NA,TRBJ1-1,TRBV7-2,TGTGCCAGCAGCTTCCCCCGGGGAGCACTCACTGAAGCTTTCTTT,CASSFPRGALTEAFF
NA,NA,TRBJ1-3,TRBV5-1,TGCGCCAGCAGCCCAGGGAACTCTGGAAACACCATATATTTT,CASSPGNSGNTIYF
NA,NA,TRBJ2-1,TRBV19,TGTGCCAGTATTCACCGGGGTGAGCAGTTCTTC,CASIHRGEQFF
TRBD2,NA,TRBJ2-1,TRBV27,TGTGCCACCCGGGTAGCGGGGGCACCCTACAATGAGCAGTTCTTC,CATRVAGAPYNEQFF
TRBD2,NA,TRBJ2-1,TRBV10-3,TGTGCCATCAAAACTAGCGGGGGCGCGCAGTTCTTC,CAIKTSGGAQFF
NA,once,TRBJ1-1,TRBV27,TGTGCCAGCAGTCCAGATAAAGGGGACACTGAAGCTTTCTTT,CASSPDKGDTEAFF
NA,few,TRBJ1-2,TRBV4-3,TGCGCCAGCAGCCAGAACACAGCGGGGGGATCAGGAGGCTACACCTTC,CASSQNTAGGSGGYTF
TRBD1,NA,TRBJ2-2,TRBV5-5,TGTGCCAGCAGCCTCCACCATCGGGACAGATACACCGGGGAGCTGTTTTTT,CASSLHHRDRYTGELFF
TRBD1,NA,TRBJ1-2,TRBV14,TGTGCCAGCAGCCAATGGGGGACAGGGGGTGTTGGCTACACCTTC,CASSQWGTGGVGYTF
NA,NA,TRBJ2-6,TRBV6-5,TGTGCCAGCCGAGGACTGAACTCTGGGGCCAACGTCCTGACTTTC,CASRGLNSGANVLTF
TRBD1,NA,TRBJ2-3,TRBV6-7,TGTGCCAGCAGTCCGGGGACAGGCTACGAGGGGACAGATACGCAGTATTTT,CASSPGTGYEGTDTQYF
TRBD1,NA,TRBJ1-2,TRBV4-1,TGCGCCAGCAGCCAGGGGGGACAGGCCCTTTATGGCTACACCTTC,CASSQGGQALYGYTF
TRBD1,NA,TRBJ1-2,TRBV19,TGTGCCAGTTGTTACACGGGACAGGGATACGCCAACTATGGCTACACCTTC,CASCYTGQGYANYGYTF
NA,NA,TRBJ2-5,TRBV18,TGTGCCAGCTCACCAGATAATAGGGGCCGGGAGACCCAGTACTTC,CASSPDNRGRETQYF
TRBD2,NA,TRBJ2-3,TRBV30,TGTGCCTGGAGGTCTAGCGGGACAGATACGCAGTATTTT,CAWRSSGTDTQYF
NA,NA,TRBJ2-3,TRBV6-5,TGTGCCAGCAGTTACCCCGGGACAGATACGCAGTATTTT,CASSYPGTDTQYF
NA,once,TRBJ2-1,TRBV11-3,TGTGCCAGCAGCTTAGATGGGGGGGGGCCCAATGAGCAGTTCTTC,CASSLDGGGPNEQFF
TRBD1,NA,TRBJ2-1,TRBV5-6,TGTGCCAGCATACGGCCGGGACAGGGAGCCTACAATGAGCAGTTCTTC,CASIRPGQGAYNEQFF
TRBD1,NA,TRBJ2-7,TRBV5-5,TGTGCCAGCAGCACAGGGGCCTTCTACGAGCAGTACTTC,CASSTGAFYEQYF
TRBD2,NA,TRBJ2-5,TRBV15,TGTGCCACCAGCATGGGGGGCGGGGGGGCCGGGGAGACCCAGTACTTC,CATSMGGGGAGETQYF
NA,NA,TRBJ1-1,TRBV7-2,TGTGCCAGCAGCTTAGTCGCGGGGGCGCAGACTGAAGCTTTCTTT,CASSLVAGAQTEAFF